Included here is one T cell receptor (beta chain) sequence, with context. Its antigen is as yet unknown. The source of the sample is a study of monozygotic twins with inflammatory bowel disease. General observations from the study: Backing was not found for a single strong signal or clonotype associated with IBD. Perhaps reflecting limited power, concordant and discordant twins did not differ in repertoire similarity. Versus healthy twins, IBD patients showed fewer clonotypes shared with others, especially with disease activity.

No DNA is given; TCRdb re-called the 5' RACE reads and lists each CDR3 protein once. The listing records 330,000 or so distinct CDR3 sequences. Germline V lookup: CDR1 SGHRS, CDR2 YFSETQ. CDR3 length: 15 amino acids. The chain combines TRBV5-1 with TRBJ1-1. Sample: blood. The receptor was derived from a human donor with ulcerative colitis or Crohn's disease, or a healthy co-twin of an affected twin (not recorded which). The CDR3 here is CASSLNEGLNTEAFF.